These 19 T cell receptor beta chains were all obtained from the same sample, sequenced in a study of Tregs in tolerant kidney transplant recipients. Sequenced by immunoSEQ multiplex PCR; TCRdb stores in-frame clones only, minus some. This table lists tens of thousands of clones. Sequencing used CD8+ T cells from blood, obtained before the transplant. The receptors stem from a human donor who received a combined kidney and bone marrow transplant.

With regard to this clone: The read gets to within 3 residues of the CDR3 end, and the germline J gene fills in the rest. This chain connects TRBV20-1 to TRBJ2-3; 8 bases map to TRBD2. Per germline, CDR1 DFQATT and CDR2 SNEGSKA (reference sequence). Trimming took 0 bases from V and 2 from J; bases not matched to a gene: 7. This CDR3 spans 16 amino acids. The sequenced part of the CDR3 DNA is TGCAGTGCTAGAGATGCAAGCGGGAGCCTCACAGATACG. Translating gives CSARDASGSLTDT. The complete CDR3 protein is CSARDASGSLTDTQYF.

A note on this clone: The read ends 3 residues before the CDR3 terminus; that terminus is restored from the germline J gene. The J gene is TRBJ2-1, the V gene TRBV19; 11 bases map to TRBD1. The CDR3 contains 17 residues. The V gene's germline CDR1 is LNHDA and CDR2 SQIVND (reference sequence). Unmatched junction bases numbered 10, after V lost 3 bases and J lost 6 bases. CDR3 DNA (partial): TGTGCCAGTAGTATTAGCGGACAGGGGGCGCGGAGCAATGAG. This gives the protein CASSISGQGARSNE. The full CDR3 is CASSISGQGARSNEQFF.

A note on this clone: The CDR3 is cut off 3 residues early in the read; its end comes from the germline J gene. V usage is TRBV7-9 and J usage is TRBJ1-5; a possible D gene is TRBD1 (5 bases). Germline-derived CDR1 and CDR2 are SEHNR and FQNEAQ (reference sequence). Deletions cut 5 bases from V and 6 bases from J, with 8 bases between. There are 12 residues in the CDR3. The CDR3: CASSLQGQPQHF. CDR3 bases read: TGTGCCAGCAGCCTGCAGGGTCAGCCC.

Worth noting for this clone: Coverage ceases 3 residues before the CDR3 finishes, and the germline J gene fills in the end. The rearrangement links TRBV2 to TRBJ2-7; D is possibly TRBD1 (5 bases). V lost 7 bases and J lost 2, with 9 bases in between. CDR1 and CDR2 from the germline V gene are SNHLY and FYNNEI. CDR3 size: 12 residues. The CDR3 bases that were read are TGTGCCAGCAAGACAGAAACCTACGAG. This gives the protein CASKTETYE. In full, the CDR3 reads CASKTETYEQYF.

Details on this clone: The DNA ends 3 residues before the CDR3 does, and the rest of the CDR3 is filled in from the germline J gene. This sequence joins TRBV19 and TRBJ2-1; D possibly corresponds to TRBD2 (6 bases). CDR1 LNHDA and CDR2 SQIVND come from the germline V gene (reference sequence). The CDR3 covers 13 residues. The CDR3 bases that were read are TGTGCTTCTGGCGGGAACTCCTACAATGAG. As protein: CASGGNSYNE. The whole CDR3 protein reads CASGGNSYNEQFF.

Concerning this clone: The CDR3 goes on 3 residues after the read ends, and that part is filled in from the germline J gene. V usage is TRBV12-3 or TRBV12-4 and J usage is TRBJ2-7, with D uncertain. The V end lost 3 bases, the J end lost 2 bases, and 17 bases lay between the germline ends. This CDR3 region has 16 residues. The CDR3 DNA, read in part, is TGTGCCAGCAGTTTTCGGGTGCCCTCCTTCCCCTACGAG. Protein product: CASSFRVPSFPYE. The entire CDR3 is CASSFRVPSFPYEQYF.

Comment on this clone: The sequenced fragment ends 3 residues before the CDR3 boundary, so the rest is inferred from the germline J gene. V is TRBV2 and J is TRBJ2-5; D unresolved. V was clipped by 9 bases and J by 1 base, with 12 bases between them. The CDR3 consists of 13 residues. Germline CDR1 SNHLY, CDR2 FYNNEI. The CDR3 region is CASNGLPQETQYF. CDR3 DNA, as far as it was read: TGTGCCAGTAACGGGTTACCCCAAGAGACC.

Comments on this clone: The read ends 3 residues shy of where the CDR3 ends; the end is completed using the germline J gene. J is TRBJ2-3 and V is TRBV7-2; 9 bases agree with TRBD2. CDR1 and CDR2 (germline): SGHTA, FQGNSA. The trim removed 3 bases at V and 2 bases at J, leaving 3 bases unmatched. The CDR3 is made up of 15 amino acids. CDR3 protein: CASSLRGGNTDTQYF. The part of the CDR3 DNA that was read is TGTGCCAGCAGCTTGCGGGGGGGCAACACAGATACG.

With respect to this clone: The read ends 3 residues before the CDR3 terminus; that terminus is restored from the germline J gene. This chain uses TRBV2 with TRBJ1-2, with a weak D call TRBD1 (6 bases). This CDR3 has 15 residues. In germline, CDR1 is SNHLY, CDR2 FYNNEI. Trimming removed 2 bases at V and 4 bases at J, with 14 bases between. CDR3 DNA, as far as it was read: TGTGCCAGCAGTGAATTAACAGGGCTCGGCTATGGC. This sequence encodes CASSELTGLGYG. The whole CDR3 sequence reads CASSELTGLGYGYTF.

Worth noting for this clone: The read comes to an end 3 residues before the CDR3 does, leaving the germline J gene to fill in the end. The gene calls are TRBV11-2 and TRBJ2-3; the D is unclear. Between the trimmed V and J ends, which lost 2 bases and 2 bases, there was a span of 11 bases. This CDR3 region has 15 residues. The germline V gene has CDR1 SGHAT and CDR2 FQNNGV. CDR3 protein: CASSLLSLDTDTQYF. Incomplete CDR3 DNA: TGTGCCAGCAGCTTATTGTCATTAGACACAGATACG.

On this clone itself: The read finishes 3 residues shy of the CDR3 end, and the germline J gene is used to complete it. The chain links TRBV19 to TRBJ2-2; D possibly corresponds to TRBD2 (5 bases). CDR1 is LNHDA, CDR2 SQIVND, per germline (reference sequence). Trimming left V 0 bases short and J 1 base short, with 6 bases between. CDR3 length: 15 residues. The CDR3 is CASSIERGNTGELFF. The CDR3 DNA, read in part, is TGTGCCAGTAGTATAGAACGGGGGAACACCGGGGAG.

Remarks on this clone: The CDR3 end is not reached by the read, which stops 3 residues before it; the germline J gene fills it in. V and J are TRBV7-9 and TRBJ2-1; 7 bases fit TRBD1. There are 15 residues in the CDR3. CDR1 is SEHNR, CDR2 FQNEAQ, per germline (reference sequence). V lost 3 bases to trimming and J lost 9 bases; unmatched junction nucleotides: 11. CDR3 in amino acids: CASSFPPTGDVEQFF. The covered CDR3 bases are TGTGCCAGCAGCTTCCCCCCCACAGGGGATGTTGAG.

A note on this clone: The read ends 3 residues shy of where the CDR3 ends; the end is completed using the germline J gene. This rearrangement joins TRBV6-1 to TRBJ1-5; 9 bases line up with TRBD1. This CDR3 contains 17 residues. The V gene end was trimmed by 2 bases and the J gene end by 4 bases; junction bases not matched to a gene: 9. The germline CDR1 and CDR2 sequences are MNHNS and SASEGT. The CDR3 reads CASSEWALGTGNQPQHF. CDR3 DNA (partial): TGTGCCAGCAGTGAATGGGCCCTTGGGACAGGGAATCAGCCC.

CDR3 sequence reads: CASSQGTGVYYNEQFF. Incomplete CDR3 DNA: TGTGCCAGCAGCCAAGGGACAGGGGTTTACTACAATGAG. This chain joins TRBV14 and TRBJ2-1, with 9 bases that match TRBD1. The CDR3 goes on 3 residues after the read ends, and that part is filled in from the germline J gene. The germline CDR1 and CDR2 sequences are SGHDN and FVKESK. CDR3 length: 16 residues. The V and J ends lost 1 base and 3 bases, in that order; junction bases with no gene match: 4.

A word on this clone: Read sequence stops 3 residues before the CDR3 end, and the germline J gene provides the missing end. Other DNA variants within this sample encode the same CDR3. This chain links TRBV6-2 or TRBV6-3 with TRBJ2-7, with 7 bases matching TRBD2. The trim removed 0 bases at V and 3 bases at J, leaving 8 bases unmatched. Germline lookup yields CDR1 MNHEY and CDR2 SVGEGT. The CDR3 loop spans 16 amino acids. The sequenced CDR3 bases are TGTGCCAGCAGTTACTCCGTGACGGGAGGACACTACGAG. As protein: CASSYSVTGGHYE. The entire CDR3 reads CASSYSVTGGHYEQYF.

In regard to this clone: The read comes to an end 3 residues before the CDR3 does, leaving the germline J gene to fill in the end. The V and J genes are TRBV5-4 and TRBJ2-3, with 8 bases identical to TRBD2. The germline gives CDR1 SGHNT, CDR2 YYREEE (reference sequence). The length of the CDR3 is 15 residues. V lost 9 bases to trimming and J lost 1 base; unmatched junction nucleotides: 10. The CDR3 loop is CATRERERGTDTQYF. CDR3 bases read: TGTGCCACCCGTGAGCGGGAGAGGGGCACAGATACG.

Concerning this clone itself: The observed sequence ends 3 residues before the CDR3 terminus, with the missing tail filled in from the germline J gene. This rearrangement joins TRBV7-6 to TRBJ1-1, with D tentatively TRBD1 (6 bases). Deletions cut 4 bases from V and 2 bases from J, with 8 bases between. The CDR3 runs 13 residues. Germline CDR1 and CDR2: SGHVS and FNYEAQ. The part of the CDR3 DNA that was read is TGTGCCAGCAGCTCCGGGACAAACACTGAA. It translates to CASSSGTNTE. The whole CDR3 region reads CASSSGTNTEAFF.

Note on this clone: The read ends 3 residues early relative to the CDR3; the germline J gene fills the gap. This rearrangement joins TRBV5-5 to TRBJ1-2; no definite D call. Trimming left V 0 bases short and J 4 bases short, with 7 bases between. This CDR3 has 13 residues. CDR1 SGHKS and CDR2 YYEKEE come from the germline V gene (reference sequence). The chain's CDR3 is CASSLGQFYGYTF. CDR3 DNA, as far as it was read: TGTGCCAGCAGCTTGGGCCAGTTCTATGGC. Looking up the rest from reference TRBV5-5 and TRBJ1-2 gives the full variable domain: DAGVTQSPTHLIKTRGQQVTLRCSPISGHKSVSWYQQVLGQGPQFIFQYYEKEERGRGNFPDRFSARQFPNYSSELNVNALLLGDSALYLCASSLGQFYGYTFGSGTRLTVV.

The DNA read from the CDR3 is TGTGCCAGCAGCTTAGTGGCAGGGGGTGTCTCACCC. Amino acids: CASSLVAGGVSP. The CDR3, in full, reads CASSLVAGGVSPLHF. The V and J genes are TRBV7-2 and TRBJ1-6; 7 nucleotides line up with TRBD1. The CDR3 end falls 3 residues outside the read, so it is completed with the germline J gene. Germline V CDR1 and CDR2: SGHTA, FQGNSA. Trimming cost V 1 base and J 10 bases; bases outside gene matches: 7. The CDR3 sequence is 15 residues long.